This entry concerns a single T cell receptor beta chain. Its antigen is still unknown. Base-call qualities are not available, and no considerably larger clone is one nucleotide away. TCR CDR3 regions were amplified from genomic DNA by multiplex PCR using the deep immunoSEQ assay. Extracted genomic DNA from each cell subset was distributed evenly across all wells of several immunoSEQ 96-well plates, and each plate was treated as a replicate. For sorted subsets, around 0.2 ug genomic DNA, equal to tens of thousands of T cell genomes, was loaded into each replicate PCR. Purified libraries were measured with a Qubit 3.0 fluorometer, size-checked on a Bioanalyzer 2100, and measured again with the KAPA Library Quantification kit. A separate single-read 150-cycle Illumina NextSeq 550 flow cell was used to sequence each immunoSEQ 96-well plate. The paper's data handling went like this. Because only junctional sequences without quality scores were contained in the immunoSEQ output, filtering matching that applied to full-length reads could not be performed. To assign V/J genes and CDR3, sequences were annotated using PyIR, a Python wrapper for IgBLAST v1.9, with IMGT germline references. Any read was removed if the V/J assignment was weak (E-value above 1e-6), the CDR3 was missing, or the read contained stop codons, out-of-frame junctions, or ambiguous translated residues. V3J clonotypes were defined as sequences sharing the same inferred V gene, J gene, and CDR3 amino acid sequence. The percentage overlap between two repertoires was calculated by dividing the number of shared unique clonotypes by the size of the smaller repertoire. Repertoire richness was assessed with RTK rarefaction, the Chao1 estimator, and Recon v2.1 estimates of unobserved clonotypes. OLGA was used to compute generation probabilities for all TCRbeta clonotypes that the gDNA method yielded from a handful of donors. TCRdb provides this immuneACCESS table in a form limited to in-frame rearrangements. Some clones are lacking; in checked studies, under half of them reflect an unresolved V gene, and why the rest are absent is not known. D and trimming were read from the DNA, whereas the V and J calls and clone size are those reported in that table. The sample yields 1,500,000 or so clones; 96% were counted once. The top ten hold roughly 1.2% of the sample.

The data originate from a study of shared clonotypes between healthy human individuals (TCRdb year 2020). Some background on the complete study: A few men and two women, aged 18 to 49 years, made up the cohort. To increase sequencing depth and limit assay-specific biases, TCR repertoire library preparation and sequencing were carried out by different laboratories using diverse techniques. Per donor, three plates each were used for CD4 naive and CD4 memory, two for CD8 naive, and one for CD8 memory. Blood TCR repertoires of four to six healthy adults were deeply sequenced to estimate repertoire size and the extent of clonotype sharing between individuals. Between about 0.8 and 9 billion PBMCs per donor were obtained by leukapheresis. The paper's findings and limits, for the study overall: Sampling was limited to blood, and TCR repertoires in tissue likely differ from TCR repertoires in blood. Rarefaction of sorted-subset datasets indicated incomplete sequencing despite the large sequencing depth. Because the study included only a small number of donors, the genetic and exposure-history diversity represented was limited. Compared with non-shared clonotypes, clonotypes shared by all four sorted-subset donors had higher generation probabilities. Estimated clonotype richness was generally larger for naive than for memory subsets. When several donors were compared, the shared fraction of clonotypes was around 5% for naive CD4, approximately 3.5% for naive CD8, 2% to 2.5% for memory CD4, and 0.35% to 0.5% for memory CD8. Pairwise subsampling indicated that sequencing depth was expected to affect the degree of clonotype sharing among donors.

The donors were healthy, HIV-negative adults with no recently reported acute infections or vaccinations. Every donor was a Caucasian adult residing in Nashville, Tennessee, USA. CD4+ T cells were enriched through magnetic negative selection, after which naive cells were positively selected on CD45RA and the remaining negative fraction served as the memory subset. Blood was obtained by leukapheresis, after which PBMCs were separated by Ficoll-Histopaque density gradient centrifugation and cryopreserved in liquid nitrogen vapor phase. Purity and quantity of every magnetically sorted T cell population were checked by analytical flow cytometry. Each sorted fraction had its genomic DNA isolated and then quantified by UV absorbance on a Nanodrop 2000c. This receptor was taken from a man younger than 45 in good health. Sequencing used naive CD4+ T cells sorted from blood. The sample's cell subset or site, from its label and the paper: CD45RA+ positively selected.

The CDR3 sequence is CASSHVAVGEKLFF. At the DNA level, the sequence is TGTGCCAGCAGCCACGTCGCTGTTGGTGAAAAACTGTTTTTT. The chain couples TRBV6-5 to TRBJ1-4; no D gene can be assigned with confidence. From the germline V gene, CDR1 is MNHEY and CDR2 is SVGAGI. The V end loses 6 bases and the J end loses 7 bases, and a stretch of 15 bases separates them. Reading from cysteine to phenylalanine, the CDR3 counts 14 amino acids. Only the CDR3 part of the read is kept: 42 bases, read in frame from the first base.